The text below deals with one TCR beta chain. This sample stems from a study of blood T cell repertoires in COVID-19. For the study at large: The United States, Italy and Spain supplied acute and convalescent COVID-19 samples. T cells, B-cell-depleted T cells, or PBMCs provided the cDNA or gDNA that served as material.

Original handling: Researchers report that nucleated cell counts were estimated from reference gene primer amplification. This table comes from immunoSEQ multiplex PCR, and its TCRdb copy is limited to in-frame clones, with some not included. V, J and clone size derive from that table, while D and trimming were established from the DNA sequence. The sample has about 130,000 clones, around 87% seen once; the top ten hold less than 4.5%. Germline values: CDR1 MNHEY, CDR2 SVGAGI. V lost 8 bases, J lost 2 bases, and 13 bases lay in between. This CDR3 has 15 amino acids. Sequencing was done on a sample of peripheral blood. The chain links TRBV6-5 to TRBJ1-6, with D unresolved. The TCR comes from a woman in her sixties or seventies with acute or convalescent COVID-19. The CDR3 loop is CASQQAPTYNSPLHF. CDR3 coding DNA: TGTGCCAGCCAGCAGGCACCAACCTATAATTCACCCCTCCACTTT.